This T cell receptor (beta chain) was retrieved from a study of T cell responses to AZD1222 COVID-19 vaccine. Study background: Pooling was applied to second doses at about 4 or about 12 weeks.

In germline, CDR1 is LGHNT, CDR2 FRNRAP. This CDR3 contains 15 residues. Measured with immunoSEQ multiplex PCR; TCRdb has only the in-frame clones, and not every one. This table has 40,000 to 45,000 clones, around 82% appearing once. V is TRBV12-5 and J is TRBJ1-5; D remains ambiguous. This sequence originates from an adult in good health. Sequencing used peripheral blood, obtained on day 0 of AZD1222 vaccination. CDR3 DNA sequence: TGTGCCAAGAAATTTGCGGGGTTAGAGTATCAGCCCCAGCATTTT. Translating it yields CAKKFAGLEYQPQHF.